This record covers a single T cell receptor (beta chain). The antigen is not known. This sample is drawn from a study of T cells in Graves' hyperthyroidism and ophthalmopathy. Whole-study results and caveats: Appearing also in blood were most of the thyroid clonotypes expanded above 0.001.

Diagnostic decisions used clinical symptoms, serum thyroxine and TRAb, thyroid ultrasound and orbital computed tomography. The source material, RNA transcripts, was used to amplify TCR beta CDR3 regions. When the TCR CDR3 underwent first-round RT-PCR, the HTBI primer set was used. TCRdb reprocessed the multiplex PCR reads with MiXCR, giving one entry per CDR3 protein. The repertoire has under 350,000 distinct CDR3 sequences, 15% to 20% of them found once; the top ten carry roughly 49%. The V gene lost 1 base and the J gene lost 7 bases, with 13 bases spanning the gap. CDR1 is MGHRA, CDR2 YSYEKL, per germline. The CDR3 extends over 15 amino acids.

The sample taken for sequencing was blood. The chain joins TRBV4-1 to TRBJ2-2; a possible D gene is TRBD2 (6 bases). The receptor comes from a woman between 50 and 59 years old with Graves' hyperthyroidism. The DNA of the CDR3 is TGCGCCAGCAGCCAAGTTCTCTTCGGGGGCGGGGAGCTGTTTTTT. This sequence encodes CASSQVLFGGGELFF.